Listed below are T cell receptor beta chains from one sample, sequenced in a study of OX40 agonist ivuxolimab in advanced cancers. Method: immunoSEQ multiplex PCR; TCRdb's copy keeps in-frame clones and lacks some. The table lists some 50,000 clones, 82% of them singletons. The input for sequencing was CD4+ or CD8+ T cells sorted from blood, taken in a trial of the OX40 agonist ivuxolimab. The source is an adult with an advanced solid tumor such as melanoma, head and neck, liver or kidney cancer. CDR3s include the opening cysteine and the closing phenylalanine or tryptophan. D genes are given only for firm matches. The size field is filled for only some rows; it gives once, few, many or a size class.

.,TRBD2,TRBJ2-1,TRBV9,CASSVPGLAGDNEQFF,TGTGCCAGCAGCGTACCGGGACTAGCGGGAGACAATGAGCAGTTCTTC
few,TRBD1,TRBJ2-7,TRBV18,CASSRDRAYEQYF,TGTGCCAGCTCAAGGGACAGAGCCTACGAGCAGTACTTC
.,.,TRBJ1-4,TRBV18,CASSPLWSGQGNEKLFF,TGTGCCAGCTCACCGCTTTGGTCCGGGCAGGGGAATGAAAAACTGTTTTTT
.,.,TRBJ1-5,TRBV12-5,CASGPTNQPQHF,TGTGCTAGTGGTCCTACTAATCAGCCCCAGCATTTT
.,.,TRBJ1-4,TRBV5-1,CASSSGQLRRNEKLFF,TGCGCCAGCAGCTCAGGCCAGCTCAGAAGGAATGAAAAACTGTTTTTT
.,.,TRBJ1-2,TRBV30,CARERGARNGYTF,TGTGCCCGCGAAAGGGGGGCGCGGAATGGCTACACCTTC
few,.,TRBJ1-4,TRBV4-3,CASSQGGGGLNEKLFF,TGCGCCAGCAGCCAAGGGGGCGGGGGGCTGAATGAAAAACTGTTTTTT
once,.,TRBJ2-1,TRBV6-1,CASSRPLGLPWEFF,TGTGCCAGCAGTAGGCCCCTGGGGCTACCGTGGGAGTTCTTC
.,.,TRBJ2-7,TRBV5-1,CASSPDPSTYEQYF,TGCGCCAGCAGCCCGGACCCCTCCACCTACGAGCAGTACTTC
.,.,TRBJ1-2,TRBV28,CASQTGLSHGYTF,TGTGCCAGCCAAACAGGACTTTCCCATGGCTACACCTTC
.,TRBD1,TRBJ2-7,TRBV6-5,CASLSLQGASYEQYF,TGTGCCAGCCTCTCATTACAGGGGGCATCCTACGAGCAGTACTTC
few,.,TRBJ2-7,TRBV7-8,CASSFKRGQQYEQYF,TGTGCCAGCAGCTTTAAAAGAGGACAGCAATACGAGCAGTACTTC
.,.,TRBJ2-5,TRBV6-6,CASSYREGETQYF,TGTGCCAGCAGTTATCGGGAAGGAGAGACCCAGTACTTC
once,.,TRBJ2-7,TRBV2,CASSPLPYEQYF,TGTGCCAGCAGCCCACTGCCCTACGAGCAGTACTTC
.,.,TRBJ1-5,TRBV2,CASRHDSNQPQHF,TGTGCCAGCAGACACGATAGCAATCAGCCCCAGCATTTT
.,.,TRBJ1-1,TRBV18,CASSWNTEAFF,TGTGCCAGCTCCTGGAACACTGAAGCTTTCTTT
few,TRBD1,TRBJ2-5,TRBV30,CAWWDRGLVTQYF,TGTGCCTGGTGGGACAGGGGGTTGGTGACCCAGTACTTC
.,TRBD1,TRBJ2-5,TRBV4-1,CASSLMDRGRETQYF,TGCGCCAGCAGTCTAATGGACAGGGGGAGAGAGACCCAGTACTTC
.,TRBD1,TRBJ1-4,TRBV4-2,CASSGTGDGEKLFF,TGTGCCAGCAGCGGGACAGGGGACGGTGAAAAACTGTTTTTT
.,.,TRBJ1-3,TRBV19,CASSMDRSSGNTIYF,TGTGCCAGTAGTATGGACAGATCCTCTGGAAACACCATATATTTT
few,.,TRBJ2-3,TRBV5-1,CASSRDSSTDTQYF,TGCGCCAGCAGCCGTGACTCTAGCACAGATACGCAGTATTTT
.,.,TRBJ2-5,TRBV5-6,CASSSGTGSRETQYF,TGTGCCAGCAGCTCCGGGACTGGCTCCAGAGAGACCCAGTACTTC
once,TRBD1,TRBJ2-5,TRBV27,CASSLLGTVQETQYF,TGTGCCAGCAGTTTATTGGGGACAGTTCAAGAGACCCAGTACTTC
medium-sized,TRBD1,TRBJ1-6,TRBV30,CAWSILSGQAYSPLHF,TGTGCCTGGAGTATTTTGTCGGGACAGGCATATTCACCCCTCCACTTT
once,TRBD1,TRBJ1-4,TRBV7-9,CASSLDRGLEKLFF,TGTGCCAGCAGCCTGGACAGGGGTCTTGAAAAACTGTTTTTT
.,.,TRBJ1-6,TRBV30,CAWSKEYRVGSPLHF,TGTGCCTGGAGTAAAGAGTATAGGGTGGGTTCACCCCTCCACTTT
.,TRBD1,TRBJ1-6,TRBV7-6,CASSLYDRGDSPLHF,TGTGCCAGCAGCTTATACGACAGGGGAGATTCACCCCTCCACTTT
.,.,TRBJ2-1,TRBV19,CASRAVGTTYNEQFF,TGTGCCAGCCGGGCGGTCGGGACAACTTACAATGAGCAGTTCTTC
once,.,TRBJ2-1,TRBV5-1,CASSFRQLGSYNEQFF,TGCGCCAGCAGTTTTCGACAGCTAGGCTCCTACAATGAGCAGTTCTTC
.,TRBD2,TRBJ2-3,TRBV10-3,CAISGTRTDTQYF,TGTGCCATCAGTGGGACTAGGACAGATACGCAGTATTTT
.,TRBD1,TRBJ1-2,TRBV28,CASSTDQGGRGYTF,TGTGCCAGCAGCACTGACCAGGGGGGGAGAGGCTACACCTTC
.,.,TRBJ2-3,TRBV9,CASSGSPQDTQYF,TGTGCCAGCAGCGGTTCTCCGCAAGATACGCAGTATTTT
.,.,TRBJ1-2,TRBV28,CASNTFQGKRGYTF,TGTGCCAGCAATACTTTTCAGGGTAAAAGAGGCTACACCTTC
.,.,TRBJ2-6,TRBV5-6,CASSWGLPGANVLTF,TGTGCCAGCAGCTGGGGATTACCTGGGGCCAACGTCCTGACTTTC
.,.,TRBJ2-1,TRBV7-6,CASSARQGREQFF,TGTGCCAGCAGCGCGAGGCAGGGGCGTGAGCAGTTCTTC
.,TRBD1,TRBJ1-2,TRBV6-5,CATSDRGNGYTF,TGTGCCACCTCGGACAGGGGGAATGGCTACACCTTC
once,.,TRBJ1-5,TRBV2,CASTPMRNQPQHF,TGTGCCAGCACCCCGATGCGCAATCAGCCCCAGCATTTT
.,.,TRBJ1-1,TRBV30,CAWTRQTNTEAFF,TGTGCCTGGACCCGACAGACTAACACTGAAGCTTTCTTT
.,.,TRBJ1-5,TRBV7-8,CASSLPGNQPQHF,TGTGCCAGCAGCTTGCCAGGGAATCAGCCCCAGCATTTT
.,.,TRBJ1-5,TRBV10-1,CASSANRMNQPQHF,TGCGCCAGCAGTGCGAACAGGATGAATCAGCCCCAGCATTTT
.,.,TRBJ1-2,TRBV15,CATSRETGGSGYTF,TGTGCCACCAGCCGAGAGACAGGCGGGAGTGGCTACACCTTC
.,TRBD1,TRBJ2-7,TRBV19,CASSTQQGPSPFHEQYF,TGTGCCAGTAGTACCCAACAGGGGCCCAGTCCCTTCCACGAGCAGTACTTC
.,TRBD1,TRBJ1-5,TRBV6-1,CASSGRDSWGSPQHF,TGTGCCAGCAGTGGACGGGACAGTTGGGGCTCGCCCCAGCATTTT
.,.,TRBJ2-3,TRBV5-4,CASTDRPRRGTDTQYF,TGTGCCAGCACAGACAGGCCAAGACGAGGCACAGATACGCAGTATTTT
.,TRBD2,TRBJ2-7,TRBV4-1,CASSQDLRLAGIYEQYF,TGCGCCAGCAGCCAAGATCTAAGGCTAGCGGGGATTTACGAGCAGTACTTC
once,.,TRBJ2-2,TRBV27,CASKKFGELFF,TGTGCCAGCAAGAAGTTCGGGGAGCTGTTTTTT
once,.,TRBJ1-2,TRBV27,CASSLSVRGRSGYTF,TGTGCCAGCAGTTTATCGGTCAGGGGAAGAAGTGGCTACACCTTC
.,.,TRBJ1-2,TRBV5-1,CASSFAGQDYGYTF,TGCGCCAGCAGCTTTGCAGGGCAGGACTATGGCTACACCTTC
once,.,TRBJ2-5,TRBV5-1,CASSPDRQETQYF,TGCGCCAGCAGCCCAGACAGGCAAGAGACCCAGTACTTC
.,TRBD1,TRBJ1-1,TRBV6-5,CASSYSGQGDTEAFF,TGTGCCAGCAGTTACTCAGGACAGGGGGACACTGAAGCTTTCTTT
.,.,TRBJ2-5,TRBV5-6,CASSSPRTQETQYF,TGTGCCAGCAGCTCTCCTAGAACCCAGGAGACCCAGTACTTC
.,.,TRBJ2-2,TRBV6-1,CASSEVVSGELFF,TGTGCCAGCAGTGAAGTCGTTTCCGGGGAGCTGTTTTTT
.,TRBD2,TRBJ2-1,TRBV7-8,CASSPLTTSNNEQFF,TGTGCCAGCAGCCCATTAACGACTAGCAACAATGAGCAGTTCTTC
once,.,TRBJ1-5,TRBV11-2,CASSFSGNNQPQHF,TGTGCCAGCAGCTTCTCGGGGAACAATCAGCCCCAGCATTTT
once,.,TRBJ1-1,TRBV18,CASSPLRETGFEAFF,TGTGCCAGCTCACCCCTCCGGGAAACGGGTTTTGAAGCTTTCTTT
.,TRBD1,TRBJ2-6,TRBV7-6,CASSPGGGANVLTF,TGTGCCAGCAGCCCAGGGGGTGGGGCCAACGTCCTGACTTTC
.,TRBD1,TRBJ2-3,TRBV5-4,CASTPDRASNTDTQYF,TGTGCCAGCACGCCGGACAGGGCATCGAACACAGATACGCAGTATTTT
.,TRBD1,TRBJ1-3,TRBV19,CASRPGTGSGNTIYF,TGTGCCAGCCGTCCCGGGACAGGGAGTGGAAACACCATATATTTT
.,TRBD2,TRBJ2-7,TRBV5-1,CASSLGLAVSSYEQYF,TGCGCCAGCAGCCTGGGACTAGCGGTAAGCTCCTACGAGCAGTACTTC
.,.,TRBJ2-7,TRBV5-4,CASSQVEQGAYEQYF,TGTGCCAGCAGCCAAGTAGAACAGGGAGCCTACGAGCAGTACTTC